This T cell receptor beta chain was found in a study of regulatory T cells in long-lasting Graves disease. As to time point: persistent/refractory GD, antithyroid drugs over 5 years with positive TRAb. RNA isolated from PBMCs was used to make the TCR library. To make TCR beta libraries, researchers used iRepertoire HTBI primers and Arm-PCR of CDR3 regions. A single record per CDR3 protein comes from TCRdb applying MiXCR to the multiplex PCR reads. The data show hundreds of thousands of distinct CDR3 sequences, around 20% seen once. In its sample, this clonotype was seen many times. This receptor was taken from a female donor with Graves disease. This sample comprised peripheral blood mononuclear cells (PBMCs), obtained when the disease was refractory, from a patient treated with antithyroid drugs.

The CDR3 DNA reads TGTGCCAGCAGCTTATTCCAGGGACCCTACGAGCAGTACTTC. It encodes CASSLFQGPYEQYF. This rearrangement joins TRBV7-2 to TRBJ2-7; the D call may be TRBD1 or TRBD2 (5 bases each). The CDR3 covers 14 residues. Germline values: CDR1 SGHTA, CDR2 FQGNSA. With 2 bases removed from V and 2 bases from J, the gap between germline ends came to 10 bases.